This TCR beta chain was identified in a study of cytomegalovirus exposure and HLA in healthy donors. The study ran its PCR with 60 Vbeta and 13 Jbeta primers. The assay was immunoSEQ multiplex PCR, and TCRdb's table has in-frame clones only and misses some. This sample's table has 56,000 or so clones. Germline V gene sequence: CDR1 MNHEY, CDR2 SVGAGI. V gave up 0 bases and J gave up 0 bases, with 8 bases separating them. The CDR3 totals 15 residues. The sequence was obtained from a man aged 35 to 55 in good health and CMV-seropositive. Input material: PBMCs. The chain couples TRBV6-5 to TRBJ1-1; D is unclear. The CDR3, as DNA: TGTGCCAGCAGTTACTCGATCGGGGTGAACACTGAAGCTTTCTTT. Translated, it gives CASSYSIGVNTEAFF.